One and the same sample provided the 6 T cell receptor beta chains below, sequenced in a study of blood T cell repertoires in COVID-19. Method: immunoSEQ multiplex PCR; TCRdb's copy keeps in-frame clones and lacks some. The sample includes over 200,000 clones, about 88% of them seen just once. Sequencing was carried out using peripheral blood. The receptors were sampled from a woman between 40 and 50 years old with acute or convalescent COVID-19.

The gene calls are TRBV6-2 or TRBV6-3 and TRBJ2-7; 9 positions agree with TRBD2. Germline CDR1 MNHEY, CDR2 SVGEGT. J lost 6 bases, V lost 2 bases, and 5 bases had no gene match. CDR3 length: 14 amino acids. For the CDR3, the DNA is TGTGCCAGCAGTTACGGAGCGGGGGGAGCCGAGCAGTACGTC. This sequence encodes CASSYGAGGAEQYV.

CDR3 in amino acids: CASSLTGSGNTIYF. The CDR3 nucleotides read TGTGCCAGCAGCCTCACAGGGTCTGGAAACACCATATATTTT. The V call is TRBV3-1 (or the pseudogene TRBV3-2), the J call TRBJ1-3; D is possibly TRBD1 (6 bases). Germline-derived CDR1 and CDR2 are LGHDT and YNNKEL (reference sequence). V lost 4 bases, J lost 1 base, and 8 bases lay in between. This CDR3 comprises 14 residues.

This chain joins TRBV9 and TRBJ1-6; D is uncertain. The V end lost 0 bases, the J end lost 6 bases, and 7 bases lay between the germline ends. Looked up from germline, CDR1 is SGDLS and CDR2 is YYNGEE. The CDR3 totals 14 residues. This CDR3 reads CASSVVPSNSPLHF. The DNA for the CDR3 is TGTGCCAGCAGCGTAGTGCCCAGTAATTCACCCCTCCACTTT.

The chain uses TRBV11-2 and TRBJ2-3, with 7 positions matching TRBD1. The CDR3 is 15 amino acids. Trimming took 5 bases from V and 2 from J; bases not matched to a gene: 7. The germline V gene encodes CDR1 SGHAT and CDR2 FQNNGV. The CDR3 spells CASSRRDSSTDTQYF. The CDR3, as DNA: TGTGCCAGCAGCCGTAGGGACAGTTCCACAGATACGCAGTATTTT. Together with reference TRBV11-2 and TRBJ2-3, the CDR3 gives the full variable domain: EAGVAQSPRYKIIEKRQSVAFWCNPISGHATLYWYQQILGQGPKLLIQFQNNGVVDDSQLPKDRFSAERLKGVDSTLKIQPAKLEDSAVYLCASSRRDSSTDTQYFGPGTRLTVL.

The J gene is TRBJ2-2, the V gene TRBV7-8, with 7 nucleotides matching TRBD1. CDR3 length: 14 residues. Germline V gene sequence: CDR1 SGHVS, CDR2 FQNEAQ. V shed 5 bases and J 7 bases; nucleotides not matched to a gene: 7. The CDR3 DNA sequence: TGTGCCAGCAGCCAGGACAGGCAGATCGGGGAGCTGTTTTTT. Residues: CASSQDRQIGELFF.

The CDR3 region has the DNA TGTGCCAGCAGTGAAAGGGGGCCGAGTACACCCCTCCACTTT. This encodes CASSERGPSTPLHF. The rearrangement joins TRBV6-1 to TRBJ1-6; TRBD1 matches at 7 bases. V shed 2 bases and J 11 bases; nucleotides not matched to a gene: 6. The CDR3 consists of 14 residues. Per the germline V gene, CDR1 is MNHNS and CDR2 is SASEGT.